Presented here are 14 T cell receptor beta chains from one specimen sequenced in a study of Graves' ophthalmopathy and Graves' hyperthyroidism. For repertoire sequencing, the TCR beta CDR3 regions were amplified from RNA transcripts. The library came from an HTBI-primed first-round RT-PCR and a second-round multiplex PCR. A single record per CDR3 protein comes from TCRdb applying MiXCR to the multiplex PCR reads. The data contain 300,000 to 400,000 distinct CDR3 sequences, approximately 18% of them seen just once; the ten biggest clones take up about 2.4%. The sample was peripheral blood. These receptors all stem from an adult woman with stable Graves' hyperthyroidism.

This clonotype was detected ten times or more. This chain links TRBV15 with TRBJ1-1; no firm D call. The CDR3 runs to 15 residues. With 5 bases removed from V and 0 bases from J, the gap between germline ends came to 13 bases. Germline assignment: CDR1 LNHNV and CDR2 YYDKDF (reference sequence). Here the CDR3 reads CATSGDLALNTEAFF. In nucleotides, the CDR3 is TGTGCCACCAGCGGCGACCTAGCTCTGAACACTGAAGCTTTCTTT.

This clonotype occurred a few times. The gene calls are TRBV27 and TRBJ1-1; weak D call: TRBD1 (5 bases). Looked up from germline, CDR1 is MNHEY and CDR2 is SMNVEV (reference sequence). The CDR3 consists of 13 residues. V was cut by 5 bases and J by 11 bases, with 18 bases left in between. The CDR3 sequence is CASSPGTVIQAFF. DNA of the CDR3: TGTGCCAGCAGTCCGGGGACGGTTATTCAGGCTTTCTTT.

CDR3 coding DNA: TGTGCCAGCAGCACCTATACTAGTTGGCAAGAGACCCAGTACTTC. It specifies CASSTYTSWQETQYF. This chain links TRBV7-9 with TRBJ2-5; a weak D match, TRBD2 (5 bases). The CDR3 is made up of 15 amino acids. V was trimmed by 5 bases and J by 2 bases, leaving 15 bases between them. Germline CDR1 is SEHNR and CDR2 is FQNEAQ (reference sequence).

The CDR3 protein is CASSQDGAGSYEQYF. The CDR3 DNA is TGTGCCAGCAGCCAAGACGGGGCGGGGTCCTACGAGCAGTACTTC. The chain is built from TRBV3-1 and TRBJ2-7; weak D call: TRBD2 (6 bases). V lost 0 bases and J 1 base, leaving 10 bases between the germline ends. CDR3 length: 15 residues. The germline gives CDR1 LGHDT, CDR2 YNNKEL (reference sequence).

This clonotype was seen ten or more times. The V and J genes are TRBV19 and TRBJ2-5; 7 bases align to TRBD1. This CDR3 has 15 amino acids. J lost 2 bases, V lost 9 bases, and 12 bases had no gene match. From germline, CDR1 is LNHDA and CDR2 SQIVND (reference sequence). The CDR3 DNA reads TGTGCCAGCCGCTCCCAGACAGGGAATCAAGAGACCCAGTACTTC. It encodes CASRSQTGNQETQYF.

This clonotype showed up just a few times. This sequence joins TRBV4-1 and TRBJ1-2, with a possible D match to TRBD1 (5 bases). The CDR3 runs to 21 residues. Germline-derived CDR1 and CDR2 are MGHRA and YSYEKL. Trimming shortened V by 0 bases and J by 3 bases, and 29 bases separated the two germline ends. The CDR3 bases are TGCGCCAGCAGCCAAGATTTTGGAATTGCCTCGGGGCACTCCGGTTACTATGGCTACACCTTC. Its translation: CASSQDFGIASGHSGYYGYTF.

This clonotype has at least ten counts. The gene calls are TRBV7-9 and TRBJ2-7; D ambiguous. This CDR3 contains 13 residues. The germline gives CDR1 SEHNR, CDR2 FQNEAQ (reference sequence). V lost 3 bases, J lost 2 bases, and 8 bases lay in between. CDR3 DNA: TGTGCCAGCAGCTTGCCCCTAACCTACGAGCAGTACTTC. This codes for CASSLPLTYEQYF.

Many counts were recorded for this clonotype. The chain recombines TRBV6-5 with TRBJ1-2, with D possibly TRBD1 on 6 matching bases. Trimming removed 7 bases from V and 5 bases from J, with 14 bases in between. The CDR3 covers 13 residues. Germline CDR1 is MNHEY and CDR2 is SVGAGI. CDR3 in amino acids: CASTNGGAYGYTF. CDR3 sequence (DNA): TGTGCCAGCACCAACGGGGGGGCTTATGGCTACACCTTC.

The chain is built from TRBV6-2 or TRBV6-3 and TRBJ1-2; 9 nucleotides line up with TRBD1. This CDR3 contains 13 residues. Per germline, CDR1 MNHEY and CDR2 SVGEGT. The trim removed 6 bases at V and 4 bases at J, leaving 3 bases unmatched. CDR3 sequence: CASRGQGFYGYTF. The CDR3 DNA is TGTGCCAGCAGAGGACAGGGGTTCTATGGCTACACCTTC.

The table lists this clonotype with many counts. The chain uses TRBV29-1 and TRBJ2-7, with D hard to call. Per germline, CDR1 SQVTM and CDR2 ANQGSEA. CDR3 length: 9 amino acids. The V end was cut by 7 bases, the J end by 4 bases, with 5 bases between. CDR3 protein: CSGKYEQYF. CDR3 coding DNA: TGCAGCGGGAAATACGAGCAGTACTTC.

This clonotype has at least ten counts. The CDR3 bases are TGTGCCAGCATGGAGGGTACGGACACCGGGGAGCTGTTTTTT. Translated, it gives CASMEGTDTGELFF. V is TRBV2 and J is TRBJ2-2; TRBD2 might be the D (6 bases). The V gene lost 7 bases and the J gene lost 3 bases, with 12 bases spanning the gap. The germline CDR1 and CDR2 sequences are SNHLY and FYNNEI. This CDR3 comprises 14 residues.

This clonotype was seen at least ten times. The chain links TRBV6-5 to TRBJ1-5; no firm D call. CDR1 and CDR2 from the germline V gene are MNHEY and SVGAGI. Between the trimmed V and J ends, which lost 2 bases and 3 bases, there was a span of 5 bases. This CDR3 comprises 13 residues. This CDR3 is CASSYGDNQPQHF. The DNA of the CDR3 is TGTGCCAGCAGTTACGGGGACAATCAGCCCCAGCATTTT.

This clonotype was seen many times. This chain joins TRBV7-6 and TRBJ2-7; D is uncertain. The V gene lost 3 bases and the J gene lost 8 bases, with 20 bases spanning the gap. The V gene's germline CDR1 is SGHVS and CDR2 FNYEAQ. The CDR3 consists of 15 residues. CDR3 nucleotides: TGTGCCAGCAGCTTGCCCTTGGCGGATTCTACGAAGCAGTACTTC. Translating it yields CASSLPLADSTKQYF.

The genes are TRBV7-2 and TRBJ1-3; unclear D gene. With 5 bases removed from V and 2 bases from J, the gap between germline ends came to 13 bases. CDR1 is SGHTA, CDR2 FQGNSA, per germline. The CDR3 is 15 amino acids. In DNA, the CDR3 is TGTGCCAGCAGCGCCTCTAAACCCGCTGGAAACACCATATATTTT. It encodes CASSASKPAGNTIYF. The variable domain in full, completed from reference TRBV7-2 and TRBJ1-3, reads GAGVSQSPSNKVTEKGKDVELRCDPISGHTALYWYRQSLGQGLEFLIYFQGNSAPDKSGLPSDRFSAERTGGSVSTLTIQRTQQEDSAVYLCASSASKPAGNTIYFGEGSWLTVV.